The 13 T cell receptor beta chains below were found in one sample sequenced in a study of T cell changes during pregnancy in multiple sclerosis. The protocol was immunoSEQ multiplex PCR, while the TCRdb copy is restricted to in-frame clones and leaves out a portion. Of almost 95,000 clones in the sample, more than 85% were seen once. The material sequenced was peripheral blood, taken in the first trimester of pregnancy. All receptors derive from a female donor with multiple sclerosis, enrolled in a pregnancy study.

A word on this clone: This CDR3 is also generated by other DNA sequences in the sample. CDR3 residues: CASSSTGSSYEQYF. Written as DNA, the CDR3 is TGTGCCAGCAGCTCAACAGGGAGCTCCTACGAGCAGTACTTC. V gene TRBV7-9 combines with J gene TRBJ2-7; TRBD1 is a possible D gene (6 bases). Germline CDR1 and CDR2: SEHNR and FQNEAQ (reference sequence). Trimming removed 4 bases at V and 0 bases at J, with 10 bases between. This CDR3 is 14 amino acids long.

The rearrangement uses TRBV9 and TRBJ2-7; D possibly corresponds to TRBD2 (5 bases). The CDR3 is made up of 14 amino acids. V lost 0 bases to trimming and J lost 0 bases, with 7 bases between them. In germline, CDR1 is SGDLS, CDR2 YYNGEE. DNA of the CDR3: TGTGCCAGCAGCGTAGATGGAGGCTCCTACGAGCAGTACTTC. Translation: CASSVDGGSYEQYF.

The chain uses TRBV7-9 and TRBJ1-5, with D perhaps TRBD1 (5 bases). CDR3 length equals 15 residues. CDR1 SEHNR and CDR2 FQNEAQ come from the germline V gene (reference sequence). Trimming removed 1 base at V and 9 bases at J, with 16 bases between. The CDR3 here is CASSLVGRSAGPQHF. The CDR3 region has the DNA TGTGCCAGCAGCTTAGTGGGGCGATCCGCAGGGCCCCAGCATTTT. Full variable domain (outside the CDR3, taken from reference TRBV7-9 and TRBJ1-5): DTGVSQNPRHKITKRGQNVTFRCDPISEHNRLYWYRQTLGQGPEFLTYFQNEAQLEKSRLLSDRFSAERPKGSFSTLEIQRTEQGDSAMYLCASSLVGRSAGPQHFGDGTRLSIL.

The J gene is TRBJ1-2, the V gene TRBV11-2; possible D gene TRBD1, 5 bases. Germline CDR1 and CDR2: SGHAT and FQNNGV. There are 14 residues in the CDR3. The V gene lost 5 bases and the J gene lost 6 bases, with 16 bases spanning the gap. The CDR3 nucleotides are TGTGCCAGCAGCCTCCTCAGGGACTCGGATGGCTACACCTTC. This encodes CASSLLRDSDGYTF.

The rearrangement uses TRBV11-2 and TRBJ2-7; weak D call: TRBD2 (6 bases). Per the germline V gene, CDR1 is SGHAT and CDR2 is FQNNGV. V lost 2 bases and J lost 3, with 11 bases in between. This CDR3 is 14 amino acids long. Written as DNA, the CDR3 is TGTGCCAGCAGCTTAATGGCGGGGAACTACGAGCAGTACTTC. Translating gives CASSLMAGNYEQYF.

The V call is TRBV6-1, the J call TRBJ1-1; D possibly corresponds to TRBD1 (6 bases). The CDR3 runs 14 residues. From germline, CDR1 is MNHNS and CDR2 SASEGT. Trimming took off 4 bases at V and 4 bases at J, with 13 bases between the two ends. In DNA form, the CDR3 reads TGTGCCAGCAGTGCACAGGGTCCTGTCACTGAAGCTTTCTTT. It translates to CASSAQGPVTEAFF.

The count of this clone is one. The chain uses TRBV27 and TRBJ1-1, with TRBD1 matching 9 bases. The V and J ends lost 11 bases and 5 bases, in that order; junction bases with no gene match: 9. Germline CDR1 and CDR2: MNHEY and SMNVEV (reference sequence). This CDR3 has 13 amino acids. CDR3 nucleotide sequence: TGTGCCGCGGGACAGGGACCGGGGACTGAAGCTTTCTTT. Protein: CAAGQGPGTEAFF.

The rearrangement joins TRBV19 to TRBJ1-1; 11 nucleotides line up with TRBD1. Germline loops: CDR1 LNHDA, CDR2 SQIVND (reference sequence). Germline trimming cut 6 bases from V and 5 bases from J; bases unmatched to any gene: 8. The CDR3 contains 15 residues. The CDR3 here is CASSPPGTGGTEAFF. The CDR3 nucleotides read TGTGCCAGTAGCCCTCCCGGGACAGGGGGGACTGAAGCTTTCTTT.

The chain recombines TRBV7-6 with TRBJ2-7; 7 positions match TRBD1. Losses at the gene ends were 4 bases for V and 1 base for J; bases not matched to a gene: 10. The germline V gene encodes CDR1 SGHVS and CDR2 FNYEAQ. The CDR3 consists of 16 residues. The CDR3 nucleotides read TGTGCCAGCAGCTCCAGAACAGGGGATTTTTCCTACGAGCAGTACTTC. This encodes CASSSRTGDFSYEQYF.

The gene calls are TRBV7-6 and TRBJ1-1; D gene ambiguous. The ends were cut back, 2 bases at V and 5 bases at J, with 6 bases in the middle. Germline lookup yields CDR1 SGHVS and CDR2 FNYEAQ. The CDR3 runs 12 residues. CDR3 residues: CASSLRGTEAFF. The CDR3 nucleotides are TGTGCCAGCAGCTTACGAGGGACTGAAGCTTTCTTT.

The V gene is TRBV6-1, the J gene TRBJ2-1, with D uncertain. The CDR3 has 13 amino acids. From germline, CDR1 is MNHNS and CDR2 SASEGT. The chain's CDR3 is CATRSSDSNEQFF. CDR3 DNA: TGTGCTACCCGGTCGAGCGATTCCAATGAGCAGTTCTTC.

The CDR3 loop reads CASSLLTGELFF. CDR3 coding DNA: TGTGCCAGCAGCTTGCTCACCGGGGAGCTGTTTTTT. The rearrangement joins TRBV5-6 to TRBJ2-2, with no clear D. The CDR3 has 12 amino acids. Trimming removed 1 base from V and 4 bases from J, with 2 bases in between. CDR1 is SGHDT and CDR2 is YYEEEE in the germline V gene.

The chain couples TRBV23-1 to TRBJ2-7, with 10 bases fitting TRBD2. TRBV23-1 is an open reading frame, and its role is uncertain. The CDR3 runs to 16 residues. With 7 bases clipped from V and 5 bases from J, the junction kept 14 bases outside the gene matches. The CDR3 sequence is CASTETLEREGDEQYF. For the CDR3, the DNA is TGCGCCAGCACCGAGACCCTTGAGCGGGAGGGTGACGAGCAGTACTTC.